This T cell receptor (beta chain) came from a study of cytomegalovirus exposure and HLA in healthy donors. Study outcomes and limitations: The majority of TCR sequences were rare, yet some public TCRs appeared in many donors.

Note on this clone: Its antigen is unidentified. The junction differs from germline at one of its ends, possibly a read error. Other DNA sequences from this sample encode an identical CDR3 as well.

The method was immunoSEQ multiplex PCR; TCRdb's version includes in-frame clones alone and lacks a portion of them. Of around 95,000 clones in the sample, 75% to 90% were seen once. This CDR3 is built from 14 residues. The germline gives CDR1 MNHEY, CDR2 SMNVEV (reference sequence). Donors came from a validation cohort of fewer than 150 subjects, distinct from the first 666-subject cohort. The sequencing sample was made of PBMCs. The rearrangement links TRBV27 to TRBJ1-5; 7 bases match TRBD1. The TCR sequence derives from a man younger than 30 in good health and CMV-seropositive. CDR3 protein: CASSQTGVYQPQHF. The CDR3 region has the DNA TGTGCTAGCAGTCAAACAGGGGTTTATCAGCCCCAGCATTTT.